This TCR beta chain stems from a study of blood T cells in healthy people across ages. Overall study findings and caveats: Bulk PBMC profiling left naive and antigen-experienced comparisons inconclusive.

A second PCR, run for roughly 7 to 12 cycles, used a sample-barcoded 5' primer plus a J-beta primer mix. From the 5' RACE reads, TCRdb called clonotypes with MiXCR, one entry per CDR3 protein. The profile shows about 2 million distinct CDR3 sequences, about 50% of them singletons. For this clonotype: Antigen specificity is unknown.

The clonotype originates from a woman aged 40 to 50 in good health. What was sequenced was blood.

CDR3 sequence reads: CASSLYGRTFFQETQYF. The CDR3, as DNA: TGTGCCAGCAGCTTATATGGACGGACGTTCTTCCAAGAGACCCAGTACTTC. The chain employs TRBV7-2 and TRBJ2-5; D is unresolved. The CDR3 is 17 residues long. Germline CDR1 reads SGHTA; CDR2 reads FQGNSA. Trimming took off 2 bases at V and 1 base at J, with 17 bases between the two ends.